This entry describes one TCR beta chain. This specimen comes from a study of identifying expanded T cells in peripheral blood. Using immunoSEQ multiplex PCR, the repertoire was profiled, and TCRdb retains in-frame clones only, with some absent. The table records about 90,000 clones, roughly 87% of them present only once. Germline V CDR1 and CDR2: SGDLS, YYNGEE. This CDR3 comprises 14 residues. The V and J ends lost 4 bases and 4 bases respectively, with 14 bases between them. Collection occurred without any documented infections or immune events in donors. The V gene is TRBV9, the J gene TRBJ1-1; tentatively, D is TRBD1 (5 bases). The TCR sequence derives from a person aged 18 to 75 in good health. The sample was blood. The DNA of the CDR3 is TGTGCCAGCAGCATTGACAGTATACTCACTGAAGCTTTCTTT. This encodes CASSIDSILTEAFF. Looking up the rest from reference TRBV9 and TRBJ1-1 gives the full variable domain: DSGVTQTPKHLITATGQRVTLRCSPRSGDLSVYWYQQSLDQGLQFLIQYYNGEERAKGNILERFSAQQFPDLHSELNLSSLELGDSALYFCASSIDSILTEAFFGQGTRLTVV.